This TCR beta chain was sequenced in a study of blood T cell repertoires in COVID-19. Study information: Sources were T cells, B-cell-depleted T cells, or PBMCs; the material itself was cDNA or gDNA.

Clones were read by immunoSEQ multiplex PCR, and TCRdb kept only the in-frame ones, dropping some. The sample has about 310,000 clones, 75% to 90% seen once. Germline values: CDR1 KGHDR, CDR2 SFDVKD. Trimming cost V 5 bases and J 5 bases; bases outside gene matches: 13. This CDR3 has 16 amino acids. Donors were grouped by their self-reported clinical history. The sample consisted of PBMCs or T cells enriched from blood (not recorded which). This receptor was obtained from a man in his thirties or forties who had recovered from COVID-19. This chain connects TRBV24-1 to TRBJ1-1; TRBD1 matches 7 bases. CDR3 sequence reads: CATSGTGQAHETEAFF. CDR3 sequence (DNA): TGTGCCACCAGTGGAACCGGACAGGCCCATGAGACTGAAGCTTTCTTT.